This T cell receptor beta chain stems from a study of blood T cell repertoires in COVID-19. Measured with immunoSEQ multiplex PCR; TCRdb has only the in-frame clones, and not every one. The sample holds 200,000 to 300,000 clones, 80% to 85% seen once. This CDR3 is 15 amino acids long. Deletions cut 0 bases from V and 7 bases from J, with 16 bases between. Germline-derived CDR1 and CDR2 are SGHRS and YFSETQ. The rearrangement links TRBV5-1 to TRBJ2-5; TRBD1 is a possible D gene (5 bases). The sample taken for sequencing was peripheral blood. This TCR derives from a man in his fifties or sixties with acute or convalescent COVID-19. The CDR3, as DNA: TGCGCCAGCAGCTTGGGACAGCCCCACTTCGGGACCCAGTACTTC. Its protein is CASSLGQPHFGTQYF.